These 13 T cell receptor beta chains came from one sample sequenced in a study of cytomegalovirus exposure and HLA in healthy donors. The PCR was carried out with 60 Vbeta primers and 13 Jbeta primers. The protocol was immunoSEQ multiplex PCR, while the TCRdb copy is restricted to in-frame clones and leaves out a portion. The data contain around 120,000 clones, roughly 77% of them singletons. The sample taken for sequencing was PBMCs. These TCRs come from a man aged 50-60 years in good health and CMV-seropositive.

V gene TRBV7-3 combines with J gene TRBJ1-6; weak D call: TRBD1 (6 bases). V was shortened by 5 bases and J by 0 bases, with 8 bases between the two germline ends. The CDR3 covers 15 residues. Germline CDR1 and CDR2: SGHTA and FQGTGA. CDR3 DNA sequence: TGTGCCAGCAGCCAAGGGGGCTCCTATAATTCACCCCTCCACTTT. Protein product: CASSQGGSYNSPLHF.

The chain has TRBV5-4 and TRBJ1-1; D is perhaps TRBD1 (5 bases). Germline lookup yields CDR1 SGHNT and CDR2 YYREEE (reference sequence). The V end was cut by 7 bases, the J end by 1 base, with 14 bases between. The CDR3 is 14 residues long. The CDR3 loop reads CASRHRDRNTEAFF. CDR3 nucleotides: TGTGCCAGCCGCCATAGAGACAGGAACACTGAAGCTTTCTTT.

The J gene is TRBJ1-2, the V gene TRBV9; 10 positions match TRBD1. Per germline, CDR1 SGDLS and CDR2 YYNGEE. V dropped 3 bases and J dropped 8; count of bases not matched to a gene: 7. The CDR3 covers 14 residues. This chain's CDR3 is CASSGTGTGVGYTF. For the CDR3, the DNA is TGTGCCAGCAGCGGCACCGGGACAGGGGTCGGCTACACCTTC.

The genes are TRBV15 and TRBJ2-7, with 11 nucleotides matching TRBD2. Per the germline V gene, CDR1 is LNHNV and CDR2 is YYDKDF (reference sequence). V was pared by 5 bases and J by 2 bases, with 5 bases of the junction left unmatched. This CDR3 region has 15 residues. Here the CDR3 DNA reads TGTGCCACCAGCCTCGGGACTAGCGGAACCTACGAGCAGTACTTC. Protein sequence: CATSLGTSGTYEQYF.

The chain has TRBV2 and TRBJ2-7; a weak D match, TRBD2 (7 bases). This CDR3 is built from 15 residues. Between the trimmed V and J ends, which lost 7 bases and 3 bases, there was a span of 19 bases. The germline gives CDR1 SNHLY, CDR2 FYNNEI. The CDR3 reads CASTQYGGLGYEQYF. DNA for the CDR3: TGTGCCAGCACCCAGTACGGGGGGCTAGGCTACGAGCAGTACTTC.

V usage is TRBV4-2 and J usage is TRBJ2-3; 8 nucleotides agree with TRBD2. V lost 0 bases to trimming and J lost 3 bases; unmatched junction nucleotides: 8. The CDR3 is 17 residues long. CDR1 is LGHNA and CDR2 is YNFKEQ in the germline V gene. The CDR3 loop reads CASSQDPLVAGTDTQYF. The CDR3 bases are TGTGCCAGCAGCCAAGATCCGTTGGTAGCGGGAACAGATACGCAGTATTTT.

V gene TRBV7-9 combines with J gene TRBJ2-1, with a possible D match to TRBD2 (5 bases). Trimming cost V 3 bases and J 4 bases, with 7 bases left between them. Looked up from germline, CDR1 is SEHNR and CDR2 is FQNEAQ (reference sequence). The CDR3 has 13 residues. CDR3 DNA sequence: TGTGCCAGCAGCTTGGACTCATACAATGAGCAGTTCTTC. Its protein is CASSLDSYNEQFF. Full variable domain (rest looked up from reference TRBV7-9 and TRBJ2-1): DTGVSQNPRHKITKRGQNVTFRCDPISEHNRLYWYRQTLGQGPEFLTYFQNEAQLEKSRLLSDRFSAERPKGSFSTLEIQRTEQGDSAMYLCASSLDSYNEQFFGPGTRLTVL.

This clone was counted only a few times. This rearrangement joins TRBV13 to TRBJ2-1, with TRBD2 matching over 11 bases. The CDR3 has 16 amino acids. The germline CDR1 and CDR2 sequences are PRHDT and FYEKMQ (reference sequence). The V and J ends lost 4 bases and 7 bases, in that order; junction bases with no gene match: 9. The CDR3 protein is CASSSPSGLAVNEQFF. CDR3 DNA sequence: TGTGCCAGCAGCTCCCCTTCGGGACTAGCGGTTAATGAGCAGTTCTTC.

The rearrangement links TRBV7-9 to TRBJ2-1, with TRBD2 matching 8 bases. Per the germline V gene, CDR1 is SEHNR and CDR2 is FQNEAQ (reference sequence). J was trimmed by 0 bases and V by 5 bases; bases with no gene match: 3. The CDR3 is made up of 15 amino acids. This CDR3 is CASSPGGVSYNEQFF. In DNA, the CDR3 is TGTGCCAGCAGCCCGGGGGGGGTCTCCTACAATGAGCAGTTCTTC.

This chain uses TRBV29-1 with TRBJ2-1, with D tentatively TRBD2 (5 bases). This CDR3 has 14 amino acids. Per the germline V gene, CDR1 is SQVTM and CDR2 is ANQGSEA. V was trimmed by 4 bases and J by 0 bases, leaving 10 bases between them. The CDR3 DNA sequence: TGCAGCGTTGGCGAGGGAAACTCCTACAATGAGCAGTTCTTC. Amino acids: CSVGEGNSYNEQFF.

The V call is TRBV6-5, the J call TRBJ2-7, with 9 bases matching TRBD1. V dropped 6 bases and J dropped 4; count of bases not matched to a gene: 10. The CDR3 is 15 residues long. Germline values: CDR1 MNHEY, CDR2 SVGAGI. CDR3 in amino acids: CASRPDLQGAYEQYF. The CDR3, as DNA: TGTGCCAGCAGGCCCGACTTACAGGGGGCGTACGAGCAGTACTTC.

This chain links TRBV4-2 with TRBJ2-7; 11 bases align to TRBD1. CDR1 and CDR2 from the germline V gene are LGHNA and YNFKEQ. CDR3 length: 18 residues. The J segment lost 3 bases and the V segment lost 0 bases, leaving 10 bases of the junction unmatched. This CDR3 is CASSQDLAAGTGGYEQYF. In DNA, the CDR3 is TGTGCCAGCAGCCAAGATCTGGCGGCCGGGACAGGGGGCTACGAGCAGTACTTC.

The chain employs TRBV7-2 and TRBJ1-2; 7 bases match TRBD1. Trimming removed 2 bases from V and 8 bases from J; junction bases left unmatched: 14. CDR1 is SGHTA and CDR2 is FQGNSA in the germline V gene. There are 16 residues in the CDR3. CDR3 loop: CASSLRGQSSLWGYTF. Here the CDR3 DNA reads TGTGCCAGCAGCTTAAGGGGACAGAGCTCCCTCTGGGGCTACACCTTC.